This T cell receptor (beta chain) was identified in a study of cytomegalovirus exposure and HLA in healthy donors. On this clone itself: Its antigen is still unknown.

Study-level points and caveats: As was reported, the classifier diagnosed cytomegalovirus status with high specificity and sensitivity. The tendency of first-cohort TCR clusters to co-occur in the roughly 130 validation repertoires emerged from a later analysis.

The CDR3 loop spans 15 amino acids. The ends lost 1 base at V and 4 bases at J; junction bases unmatched: 6. The germline gives CDR1 SGHTS, CDR2 YDEGEE. The method was immunoSEQ multiplex PCR; TCRdb's version includes in-frame clones alone and lacks a portion of them. This sample yields over 200,000 clones, of which around four fifths are seen a single time; 11% to 15% belongs to the top ten. Sequencing was done on a sample of PBMCs. The sequence derives from a woman in her twenties or thirties in good health and CMV-seropositive. V and J are TRBV5-8 and TRBJ2-3; TRBD1 agrees at 7 bases. CDR3 loop: CASSLRGRDSDTQYF. The DNA of the CDR3 is TGTGCCAGCAGCTTGAGGGGGCGCGACTCAGATACGCAGTATTTT.